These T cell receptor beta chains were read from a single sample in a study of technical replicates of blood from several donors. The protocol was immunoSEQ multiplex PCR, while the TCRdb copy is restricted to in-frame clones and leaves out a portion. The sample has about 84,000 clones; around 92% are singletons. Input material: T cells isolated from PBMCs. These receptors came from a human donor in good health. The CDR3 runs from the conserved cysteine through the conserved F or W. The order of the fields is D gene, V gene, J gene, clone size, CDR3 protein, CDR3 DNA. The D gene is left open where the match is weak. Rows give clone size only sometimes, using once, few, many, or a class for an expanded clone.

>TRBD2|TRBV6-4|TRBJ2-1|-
CASSATGTSVYNEQFF
TGTGCCAGCAGTGCTACCGGGACTAGCGTCTACAATGAGCAGTTCTTC
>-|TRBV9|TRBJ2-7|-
CASSARSVGVYEQYF
TGTGCCAGCAGCGCCAGGTCCGTCGGGGTGTACGAGCAGTACTTC
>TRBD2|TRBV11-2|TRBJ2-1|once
CASSLRPSGRALMYNEQFF
TGTGCCAGCAGTCTCCGTCCTAGCGGGAGGGCCTTAATGTACAATGAGCAGTTCTTC
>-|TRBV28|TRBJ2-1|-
CASSLGGARYNEQFF
TGTGCCAGCAGTTTAGGGGGGGCGAGATACAATGAGCAGTTCTTC
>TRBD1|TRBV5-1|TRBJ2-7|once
CASSLVLDRAHEQYF
TGCGCCAGCAGCTTGGTGTTGGACAGGGCCCACGAGCAGTACTTC
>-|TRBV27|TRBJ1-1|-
CASSLYPGDGTEAFF
TGTGCCAGCAGTTTATATCCGGGGGACGGGACTGAAGCTTTCTTT
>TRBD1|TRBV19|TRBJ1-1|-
CASSFGTVNTEAFF
TGTGCCAGTAGTTTTGGGACAGTGAACACTGAAGCTTTCTTT
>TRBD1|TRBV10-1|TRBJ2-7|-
CASSDGQGDEQYF
TGCGCCAGCAGTGACGGACAGGGGGACGAGCAGTACTTC
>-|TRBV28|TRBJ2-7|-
CASSPRLTAYYEQYF
TGTGCCAGCAGCCCCAGGTTGACAGCTTACTACGAGCAGTACTTC
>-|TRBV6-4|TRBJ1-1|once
CASSESLNTEAFF
TGTGCCAGCAGTGAGAGCTTGAACACTGAAGCTTTCTTT
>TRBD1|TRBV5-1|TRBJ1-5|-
CASSPGTGSNQPQHF
TGCGCCAGCAGCCCAGGGACAGGGAGCAATCAGCCCCAGCATTTT
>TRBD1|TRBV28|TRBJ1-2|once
CASSRRTDRGSNYGYTF
TGTGCCAGCAGTCGTCGGACTGACAGGGGGTCAAACTATGGCTACACCTTC
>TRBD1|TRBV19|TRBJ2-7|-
CASSPGQVYEQYF
TGTGCCAGTAGTCCAGGACAGGTCTACGAGCAGTACTTC
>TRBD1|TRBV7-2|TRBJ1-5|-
CASSLGGQGAFRPQHF
TGTGCCAGCAGCCTAGGAGGACAGGGGGCTTTTCGGCCCCAGCATTTT
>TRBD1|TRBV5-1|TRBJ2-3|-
CASSLVVKGAADTQYF
TGCGCCAGCAGCTTGGTCGTGAAGGGGGCTGCAGATACGCAGTATTTT
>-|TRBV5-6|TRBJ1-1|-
CASSSNPGDVEAFF
TGTGCCAGCAGCTCAAACCCAGGGGACGTAGAAGCTTTCTTT
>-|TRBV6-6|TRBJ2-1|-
CASSYVPGYNEQFF
TGTGCCAGCAGTTACGTTCCAGGATACAATGAGCAGTTCTTC
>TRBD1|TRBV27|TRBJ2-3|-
CASSLWGQLTDTQYF
TGTGCCAGCAGTTTATGGGGACAGCTCACAGATACGCAGTATTTT
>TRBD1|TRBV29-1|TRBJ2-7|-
CSVVKQGMSDEQYF
TGCAGCGTTGTTAAACAGGGGATGTCGGACGAGCAGTACTTC
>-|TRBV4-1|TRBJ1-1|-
CASSQDLRGAFF
TGCGCCAGCAGCCAAGACCTTCGGGGAGCTTTCTTT
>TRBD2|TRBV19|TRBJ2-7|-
CASSLIPLAGEGYEQYF
TGTGCCAGTAGTTTGATCCCACTAGCGGGAGAGGGCTACGAGCAGTACTTC
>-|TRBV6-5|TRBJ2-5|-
CASNPRTLRGTQYF
TGTGCCAGCAACCCGCGAACCCTCCGGGGGACCCAGTACTTC
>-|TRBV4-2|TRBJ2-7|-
CASSQGGAGLFEQYF
TGTGCCAGCAGCCAAGGCGGCGCGGGGCTATTCGAGCAGTACTTC
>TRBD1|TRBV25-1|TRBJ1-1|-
CASSGGQRLNTEAFF
TGTGCCAGCAGTGGGGGACAGAGATTAAACACTGAAGCTTTCTTT
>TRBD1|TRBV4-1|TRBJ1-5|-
CASSPGQGGQPQHF
TGCGCCAGCAGCCCGGGACAGGGTGGCCAGCCCCAGCATTTT
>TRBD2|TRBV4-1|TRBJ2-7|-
CASSLERGGTYEQYF
TGCGCCAGCAGCCTAGAGCGGGGGGGAACCTACGAGCAGTACTTC
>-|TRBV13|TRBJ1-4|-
CASSLRSRGFNEKLFF
TGTGCCAGCAGCTTAAGGTCGAGAGGCTTTAATGAAAAACTGTTTTTT
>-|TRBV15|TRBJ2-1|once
CATSRVKGLNEQFF
TGTGCCACCAGCAGAGTTAAGGGGTTGAATGAGCAGTTCTTC
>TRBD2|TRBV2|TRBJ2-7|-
CASRTSGNYEQYF
TGTGCCAGCAGGACTAGCGGGAACTACGAGCAGTACTTC
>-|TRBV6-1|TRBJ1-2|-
CASNREVMGGYTF
TGTGCCTCCAACAGGGAAGTGATGGGAGGCTACACCTTC
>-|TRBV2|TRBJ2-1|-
CASSVSGSYNEQFF
TGTGCCAGCAGTGTTAGCGGCTCCTACAATGAGCAGTTCTTC
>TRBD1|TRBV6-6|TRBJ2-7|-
CASSYPGQGNYEQYF
TGTGCCAGCAGTTACCCGGGACAGGGCAACTACGAGCAGTACTTC
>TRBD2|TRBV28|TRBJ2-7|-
CASSLTSGRVFYEQYF
TGTGCCAGCAGTTTGACTAGCGGGAGAGTATTCTACGAGCAGTACTTC
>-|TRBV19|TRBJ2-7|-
CASSIGTLYEQYF
TGTGCCAGTAGTATTGGGACACTCTACGAGCAGTACTTC
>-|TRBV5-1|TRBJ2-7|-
CASRGAESEQYF
TGCGCCAGCAGGGGGGCCGAGTCCGAGCAGTACTTC
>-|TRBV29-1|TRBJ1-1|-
CSVVTAEAFF
TGCAGCGTTGTTACGGCTGAAGCTTTCTTT
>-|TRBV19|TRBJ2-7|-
CASSDGGGAMGEQYF
TGTGCCAGTAGCGACGGAGGAGGGGCTATGGGCGAGCAGTACTTC
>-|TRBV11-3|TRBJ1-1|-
CASSNYGHEEAFF
TGTGCCAGCAGCAATTACGGACACGAAGAAGCTTTCTTT
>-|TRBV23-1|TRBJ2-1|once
CASSQSRGLNNEQFF
TGCGCCAGCAGTCAATCGCGGGGCCTTAACAATGAGCAGTTCTTC
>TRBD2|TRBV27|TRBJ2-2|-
CASSSLGGRLNTGELFF
TGTGCCAGCAGTTCCCTAGGCGGGAGGTTGAACACCGGGGAGCTGTTTTTT
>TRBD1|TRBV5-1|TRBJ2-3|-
CATRQGSSTDTQYF
TGCGCCACACGACAGGGGTCTAGCACAGATACGCAGTATTTT
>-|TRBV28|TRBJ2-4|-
CASSPRGEAKNIQYF
TGTGCCAGCAGTCCCAGGGGTGAGGCCAAAAACATTCAGTACTTC
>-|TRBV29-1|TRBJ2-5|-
CSVEAGETQYF
TGCAGCGTTGAAGCCGGAGAGACCCAGTACTTC
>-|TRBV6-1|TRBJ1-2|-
CASSEAPRVLYGYTF
TGTGCCAGCAGTGAAGCTCCCAGGGTTTTGTATGGCTACACCTTC